Below are 20 T cell receptor beta chains sequenced from a single sample in a study of shared clonotypes between healthy human individuals. Clones were sequenced by immunoSEQ multiplex PCR, and TCRdb holds only the in-frame ones, with some missing. This sample has some 2,400,000 clones, with approximately 94% found just once. The sequencing input was naive CD4+ T cells sorted from blood. Subset meaning: CD45RA+ positively selected. Receptors were obtained from a man aged 18 to 30 in good health.

The chain employs TRBV19 and TRBJ1-2, with 8 bases identical to TRBD1. The CDR3 extends over 14 amino acids. Germline V CDR1 and CDR2: LNHDA, SQIVND (reference sequence). Trimming took 7 bases from V and 7 from J; bases not matched to a gene: 11. Written as DNA, the CDR3 is TGTGCCAGTACCCCCCCTGGGACAGGCACTGGCTACACCTTC. Amino acids: CASTPPGTGTGYTF. The full variable domain, rest sourced from reference TRBV19 and TRBJ1-2, is DGGITQSPKYLFRKEGQNVTLSCEQNLNHDAMYWYRQDPGQGLRLIYYSQIVNDFQKGDIAEGYSVSREKKESFPLTVTSAQKNPTAFYLCASTPPGTGTGYTFGSGTRLTVV.

The chain uses TRBV2 and TRBJ1-5; D not certain. This CDR3 region has 12 residues. Germline CDR1 SNHLY, CDR2 FYNNEI. V shed 5 bases and J shed 7 bases, with 9 bases lying between them. CDR3 DNA sequence: TGTGCCAGCAGTCAAGTCTCCCAGCCCCAGCATTTT. This sequence encodes CASSQVSQPQHF.

J is TRBJ2-5 and V is TRBV6-5, with D possibly matching TRBD1 (6 bases). The germline V gene has CDR1 MNHEY and CDR2 SVGAGI. The CDR3 is 15 amino acids. V lost 2 bases, J lost 5 bases, and 15 bases lay in between. The CDR3 loop is CASSYGRTDGETQYF. The CDR3 coding sequence is TGTGCCAGCAGTTACGGCCGGACAGATGGGGAGACCCAGTACTTC.

The chain joins TRBV30 to TRBJ1-1; no firm D call. CDR1 is GTSNPN, CDR2 SVGIG, per germline (reference sequence). The germline V and J ends were trimmed by 5 bases and 4 bases, with 14 bases remaining between them. There are 13 residues in the CDR3. Here the CDR3 reads CAWGPGPGTEAFF. CDR3 DNA: TGTGCCTGGGGTCCGGGCCCGGGCACTGAAGCTTTCTTT.

The chain recombines TRBV30 with TRBJ2-1; TRBD2 aligns across 8 bases. Per germline, CDR1 GTSNPN and CDR2 SVGIG (reference sequence). Losses at the gene ends were 5 bases for V and 9 bases for J; bases not matched to a gene: 6. The CDR3 length is 12 residues. CDR3 DNA sequence: TGTGCCTGGTTCGGGGGGGCCGGTGAGCAGTTCTTC. Its translation is CAWFGGAGEQFF.

This clone showed up just once. This chain joins TRBV2 and TRBJ2-2; maybe TRBD1 (6 bases). The CDR3 sequence is 13 residues long. Trimming removed 6 bases at V and 3 bases at J, with 8 bases between. Germline V gene data show CDR1 as SNHLY and CDR2 as FYNNEI. In nucleotides, the CDR3 is TGTGCCAGCAGGCGGACAGACACCGGGGAGCTGTTTTTT. Protein: CASRRTDTGELFF.

This clone showed up just once. The rearrangement uses TRBV30 and TRBJ2-3; the match to TRBD2 covers 11 bases. This CDR3 has 16 amino acids. Trimming removed 3 bases from V and 0 bases from J; junction bases left unmatched: 5. Germline CDR1 and CDR2: GTSNPN and SVGIG (reference sequence). CDR3 DNA: TGTGCCTGGAGCCCGGGACTAGCGGTGAGCACAGATACGCAGTATTTT. Translating gives CAWSPGLAVSTDTQYF. Using reference TRBV30 and TRBJ2-3 for the parts outside the CDR3, the full variable domain is SQTIHQWPATLVQPVGSPLSLECTVEGTSNPNLYWYRQAAGRGLQLLFYSVGIGQISSEVPQNLSASRPQDRQFILSSKKLLLSDSGFYLCAWSPGLAVSTDTQYFGPGTRLTVL.

This chain uses TRBV10-1 with TRBJ1-3, with no clear D. V lost 3 bases, J lost 0 bases, and 9 bases lay in between. Germline V lookup: CDR1 WNHNN, CDR2 SYGVQD (reference sequence). This CDR3 contains 15 residues. Here the CDR3 reads CASSEQSTSGNTIYF. The CDR3 DNA reads as TGCGCCAGCAGTGAACAGTCGACCTCTGGAAACACCATATATTTT.

This clone was detected only once. The sample contains more than one DNA sequence encoding this CDR3. This chain connects TRBV2 to TRBJ2-7; D unclear. In germline, CDR1 is SNHLY, CDR2 FYNNEI. V lost 8 bases, J lost 4 bases, and 6 bases lay in between. The CDR3 sequence is 10 residues long. CDR3 DNA: TGTGCCAGCGGAGAATACGAGCAGTACTTC. Protein product: CASGEYEQYF.

This chain connects TRBV18 to TRBJ2-4; the match to TRBD1 covers 9 bases. The CDR3 has 15 amino acids. The germline V gene encodes CDR1 KGHSH and CDR2 LQKENI. V shed 5 bases, J shed 7 bases, and the junction held 9 bases outside the gene matches. CDR3 in amino acids: CASSSLRTGENIQYF. The CDR3 DNA is TGTGCCAGCTCATCGCTCCGGACAGGGGAGAACATTCAGTACTTC.

The chain joins TRBV5-1 to TRBJ1-5; 8 bases are shared with TRBD1. CDR1 SGHRS and CDR2 YFSETQ come from the germline V gene. The CDR3 has 14 residues. V lost 4 bases and J lost 7; bases outside the gene matches: 7. This CDR3 is CASSEAGGYQPQHF. The CDR3 DNA sequence: TGCGCCAGCAGCGAGGCAGGGGGCTACCAGCCCCAGCATTTT.

This clone appeared a single time. The J gene is TRBJ1-2, the V gene TRBV6-5; D ambiguous. CDR3 length equals 15 residues. The V end was cut by 0 bases, the J end by 0 bases, with 8 bases between. Germline CDR1 MNHEY, CDR2 SVGAGI. CDR3 in amino acids: CASSYSGGPNYGYTF. The DNA for the CDR3 is TGTGCCAGCAGTTACTCGGGAGGACCTAACTATGGCTACACCTTC.

The chain uses TRBV7-2 and TRBJ2-2, with 7 bases that match TRBD2. The CDR3 spans 15 residues. J lost 4 bases, V lost 5 bases, and 7 bases had no gene match. Germline CDR1 is SGHTA and CDR2 is FQGNSA. DNA of the CDR3: TGTGCCAGCAGCCCCACTAGCGAGCGCACCGGGGAGCTGTTTTTT. This gives the protein CASSPTSERTGELFF.

This clone came up a few times. Different DNA sequences within this sample yield the same CDR3. This sequence joins TRBV6-5 and TRBJ2-7; D is tentatively TRBD1 or TRBD2 (5 bases each). There are 12 residues in the CDR3. Germline-derived CDR1 and CDR2 are MNHEY and SVGAGI. Trimming left V 5 bases short and J 3 bases short, with 8 bases between. In DNA, the CDR3 is TGTGCCAGCAGTCGGGACGGCTACGAGCAGTACTTC. Translating it yields CASSRDGYEQYF.

The V gene is TRBV19, the J gene TRBJ2-5, with D perhaps TRBD2 (6 bases). The germline gives CDR1 LNHDA, CDR2 SQIVND (reference sequence). Trimming pared 4 bases from V and 0 bases from J, leaving 12 bases between. This CDR3 has 15 residues. In DNA form, the CDR3 reads TGTGCCAGTAGTAGACCGGGGAGGCACCAAGAGACCCAGTACTTC. This sequence encodes CASSRPGRHQETQYF.

CDR3 sequence: CASRARLSTDTQYF. CDR3 DNA: TGTGCCAGCAGAGCTCGCCTTAGCACAGATACGCAGTATTTT. The genes are TRBV7-2 and TRBJ2-3; D remains unclear. Trimming removed 6 bases from V and 0 bases from J, with 10 bases in between. Per germline, CDR1 SGHTA and CDR2 FQGNSA. This CDR3 is built from 14 residues.

This sequence joins TRBV11-3 and TRBJ1-6; 10 bases line up with TRBD1. With 3 bases clipped from V and 4 bases from J, the junction kept 12 bases outside the gene matches. The CDR3 is 19 amino acids. Germline CDR1 is SGHNT and CDR2 is YENEEA. CDR3: CASSLTGTTGGRYNSPLHF. The CDR3 nucleotides read TGTGCCAGCAGCTTGACAGGGACGACAGGGGGCAGGTATAATTCACCCCTCCACTTT.

J is TRBJ1-1 and V is TRBV21-1. TRBV21-1 is listed as a pseudogene. This CDR3 is built from 19 residues. CDR3 sequence: CASSKLSGWRDEFRTEAFF. The CDR3 DNA reads TGTGCCAGCAGCAAATTATCGGGGTGGAGGGATGAATTTCGTACTGAAGCTTTCTTT.

The J gene is TRBJ2-7, the V gene TRBV5-5; the D gene is possibly TRBD1 (5 bases). The CDR3 totals 14 residues. V lost 3 bases to trimming and J lost 7 bases, with 17 bases between them. Germline CDR1 is SGHKS and CDR2 is YYEKEE (reference sequence). The CDR3 DNA sequence: TGTGCCAGCAGCTCCCGGCCGGGCTCAGGGGAGCAGTACTTC. Translation: CASSSRPGSGEQYF.

This clone was detected only once. The chain employs TRBV9 and TRBJ1-1; no clear D gene. The CDR3 is 15 residues long. Germline assignment: CDR1 SGDLS and CDR2 YYNGEE. V gave up 0 bases and J gave up 3 bases, with 12 bases separating them. CDR3 loop: CASSVAEGRYTEAFF. The DNA of the CDR3 is TGTGCCAGCAGCGTAGCTGAAGGGCGTTACACTGAAGCTTTCTTT.